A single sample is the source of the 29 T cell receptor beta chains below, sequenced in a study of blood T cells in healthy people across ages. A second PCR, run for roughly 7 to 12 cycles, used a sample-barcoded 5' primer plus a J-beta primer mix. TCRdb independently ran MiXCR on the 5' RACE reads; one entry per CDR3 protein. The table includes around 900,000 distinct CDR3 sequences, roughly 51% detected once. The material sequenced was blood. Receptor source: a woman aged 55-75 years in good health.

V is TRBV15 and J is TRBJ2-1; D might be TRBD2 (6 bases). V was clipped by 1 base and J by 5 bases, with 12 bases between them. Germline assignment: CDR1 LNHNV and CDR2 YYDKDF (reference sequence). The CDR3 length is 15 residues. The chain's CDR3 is CATSRGREFHNEQFF. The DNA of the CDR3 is TGTGCCACCAGCAGAGGTCGGGAGTTCCACAATGAGCAGTTCTTC.

For the CDR3, the DNA is TGTGCCAGCAGCCCCCCGGGAAGCATGAACACTGAAGCTTTCTTT. Translation: CASSPPGSMNTEAFF. The chain links TRBV11-2 to TRBJ1-1; D is unclear. Per the germline V gene, CDR1 is SGHAT and CDR2 is FQNNGV. This CDR3 is 15 amino acids long. Trimming removed 5 bases at V and 0 bases at J, with 13 bases between. The full variable domain, in which reference TRBV11-2 and TRBJ1-1 provide the parts outside the CDR3, is EAGVAQSPRYKIIEKRQSVAFWCNPISGHATLYWYQQILGQGPKLLIQFQNNGVVDDSQLPKDRFSAERLKGVDSTLKIQPAKLEDSAVYLCASSPPGSMNTEAFFGQGTRLTVV.

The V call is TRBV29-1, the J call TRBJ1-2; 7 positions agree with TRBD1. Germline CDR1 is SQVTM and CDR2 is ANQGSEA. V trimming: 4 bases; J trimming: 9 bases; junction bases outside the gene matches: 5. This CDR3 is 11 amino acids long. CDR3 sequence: CSVGQGGSYTF. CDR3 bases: TGCAGCGTTGGACAGGGAGGCAGCTACACCTTC.

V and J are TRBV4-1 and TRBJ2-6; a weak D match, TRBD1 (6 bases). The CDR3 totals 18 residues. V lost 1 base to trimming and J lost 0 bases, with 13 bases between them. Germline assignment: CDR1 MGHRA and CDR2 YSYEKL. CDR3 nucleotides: TGCGCCAGCAGCCAAGGAGGGGGACAATTCTCTGGGGCCAACGTCCTGACTTTC. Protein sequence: CASSQGGGQFSGANVLTF.

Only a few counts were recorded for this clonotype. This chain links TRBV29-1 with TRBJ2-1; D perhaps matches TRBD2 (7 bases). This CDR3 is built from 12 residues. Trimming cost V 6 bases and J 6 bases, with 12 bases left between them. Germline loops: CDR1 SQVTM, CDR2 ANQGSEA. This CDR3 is CSVGGGFNEQFF. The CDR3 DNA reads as TGCAGCGTGGGGGGGGGCTTCAATGAGCAGTTCTTC.

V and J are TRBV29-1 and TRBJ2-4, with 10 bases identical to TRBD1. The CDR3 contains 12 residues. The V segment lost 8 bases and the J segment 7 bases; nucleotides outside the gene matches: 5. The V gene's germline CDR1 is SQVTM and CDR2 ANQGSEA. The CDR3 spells CSIGQGGNIQYF. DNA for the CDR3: TGCAGCATCGGACAGGGGGGGAACATTCAGTACTTC.

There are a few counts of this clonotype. CDR3 sequence (DNA): TGTGCCACCAGTGACCGCTACGAGCAGTACTTC. Its protein is CATSDRYEQYF. The chain is built from TRBV24-1 and TRBJ2-7; D is undetermined. The germline gives CDR1 KGHDR, CDR2 SFDVKD. Trimming left V 4 bases short and J 3 bases short, with 3 bases between. The CDR3 is made up of 11 amino acids.

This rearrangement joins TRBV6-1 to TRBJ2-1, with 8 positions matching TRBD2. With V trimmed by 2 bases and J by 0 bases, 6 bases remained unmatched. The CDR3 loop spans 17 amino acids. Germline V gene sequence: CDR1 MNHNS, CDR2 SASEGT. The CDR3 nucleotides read TGTGCCAGCAGTGAAAGGGGTAGCGGGACCTCCTACAATGAGCAGTTCTTC. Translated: CASSERGSGTSYNEQFF.

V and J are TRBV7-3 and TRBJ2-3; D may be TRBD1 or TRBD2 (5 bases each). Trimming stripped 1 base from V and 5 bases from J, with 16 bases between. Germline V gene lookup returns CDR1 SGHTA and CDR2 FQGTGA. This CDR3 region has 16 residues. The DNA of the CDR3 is TGTGCCAGCAGCTTAAGGTCCCCCGGGACGCTAGATACGCAGTATTTT. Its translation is CASSLRSPGTLDTQYF.

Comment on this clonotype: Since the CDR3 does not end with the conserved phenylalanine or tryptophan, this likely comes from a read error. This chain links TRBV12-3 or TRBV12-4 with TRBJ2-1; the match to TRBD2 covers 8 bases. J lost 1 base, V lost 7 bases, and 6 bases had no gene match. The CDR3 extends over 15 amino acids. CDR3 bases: TGTGCCAGCATCCGAGCGGGAGTGTCCTACAATGAGCAGTTCTTG. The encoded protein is CASIRAGVSYNEQFL.

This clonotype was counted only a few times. The DNA for the CDR3 is TGCAGTGCTACTAGAGGCGCCCCCTACGAGCAGTACTTC. Encoded protein: CSATRGAPYEQYF. J is TRBJ2-7 and V is TRBV20-1; no clear D gene. This CDR3 spans 13 amino acids. Trimming took 4 bases from V and 2 from J, leaving 12 bases between them. Germline V gives CDR1 DFQATT, CDR2 SNEGSKA (reference sequence).

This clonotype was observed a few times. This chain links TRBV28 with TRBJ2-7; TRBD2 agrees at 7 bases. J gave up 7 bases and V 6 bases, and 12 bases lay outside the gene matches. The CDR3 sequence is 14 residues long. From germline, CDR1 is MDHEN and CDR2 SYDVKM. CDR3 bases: TGTGCCAGCAGACCAGTCGGCGGGAGCTGGGAGCAGTACTTC. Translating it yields CASRPVGGSWEQYF.

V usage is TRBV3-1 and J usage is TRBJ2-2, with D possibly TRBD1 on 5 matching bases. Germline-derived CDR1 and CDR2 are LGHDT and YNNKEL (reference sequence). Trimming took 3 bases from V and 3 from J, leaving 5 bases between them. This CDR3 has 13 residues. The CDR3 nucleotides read TGTGCCAGCAGCCACAGGGACACCGGGGAGCTGTTTTTT. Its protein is CASSHRDTGELFF.

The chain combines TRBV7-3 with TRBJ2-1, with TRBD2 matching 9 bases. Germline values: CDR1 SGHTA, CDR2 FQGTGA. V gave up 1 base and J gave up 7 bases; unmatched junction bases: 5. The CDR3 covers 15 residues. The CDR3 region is CASSLNAGGPNEQFF. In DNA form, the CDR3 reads TGTGCCAGCAGCTTAAATGCGGGAGGGCCGAATGAGCAGTTCTTC.

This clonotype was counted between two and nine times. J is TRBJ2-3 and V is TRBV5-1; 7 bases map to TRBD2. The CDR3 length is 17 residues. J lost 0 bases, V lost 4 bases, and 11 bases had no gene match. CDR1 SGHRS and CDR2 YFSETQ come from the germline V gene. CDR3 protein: CASSPKPAGSSTDTQYF. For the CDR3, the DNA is TGCGCCAGCAGCCCAAAGCCAGCGGGATCTAGCACAGATACGCAGTATTTT.

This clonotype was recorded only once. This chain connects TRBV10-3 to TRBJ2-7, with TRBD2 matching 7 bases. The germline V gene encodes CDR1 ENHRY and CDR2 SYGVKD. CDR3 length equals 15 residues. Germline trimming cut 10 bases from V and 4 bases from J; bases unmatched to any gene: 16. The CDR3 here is CATNPGGTRTYEQYF. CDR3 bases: TGTGCCACCAACCCCGGGGGGACTCGCACGTACGAGCAGTACTTC.

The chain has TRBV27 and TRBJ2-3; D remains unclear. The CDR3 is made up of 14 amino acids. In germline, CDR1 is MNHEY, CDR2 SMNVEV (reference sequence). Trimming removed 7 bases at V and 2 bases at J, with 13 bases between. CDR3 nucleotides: TGTGCCAGCACCCTACGGGCCTACACAGATACGCAGTATTTT. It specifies CASTLRAYTDTQYF.

CDR3 coding DNA: TGCAGCGTTTCTTCCCGGGACAGGGAATTCCAAGAGACCCAGTACTTC. Translation: CSVSSRDREFQETQYF. This chain links TRBV29-1 with TRBJ2-5; 9 bases align to TRBD1. The germline gives CDR1 SQVTM, CDR2 ANQGSEA. The CDR3 has 16 amino acids. The V gene end was trimmed by 5 bases and the J gene end by 1 base; junction bases not matched to a gene: 11.

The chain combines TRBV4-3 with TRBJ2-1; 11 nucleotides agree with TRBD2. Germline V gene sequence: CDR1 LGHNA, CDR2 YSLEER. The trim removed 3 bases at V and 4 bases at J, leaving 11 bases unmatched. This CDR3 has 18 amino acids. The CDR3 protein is CASSHLVPLAGVYNEQFF. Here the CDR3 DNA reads TGCGCCAGCAGCCATCTCGTTCCACTAGCGGGAGTTTACAATGAGCAGTTCTTC.

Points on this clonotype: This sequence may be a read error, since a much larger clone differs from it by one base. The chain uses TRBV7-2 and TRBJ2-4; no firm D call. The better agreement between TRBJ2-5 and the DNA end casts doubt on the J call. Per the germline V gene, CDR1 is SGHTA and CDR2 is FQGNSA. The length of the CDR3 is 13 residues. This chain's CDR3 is CASSLQQSETQYF. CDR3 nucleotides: TGTGCCAGCAGCCTTCAGCAATCAGAGACCCAGTACTTC.

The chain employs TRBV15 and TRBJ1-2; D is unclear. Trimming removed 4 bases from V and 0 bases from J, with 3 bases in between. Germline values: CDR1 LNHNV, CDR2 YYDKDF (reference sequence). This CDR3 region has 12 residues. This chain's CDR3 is CATSTPNYGYTF. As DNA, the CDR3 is TGTGCCACCAGCACACCTAACTATGGCTACACCTTC.

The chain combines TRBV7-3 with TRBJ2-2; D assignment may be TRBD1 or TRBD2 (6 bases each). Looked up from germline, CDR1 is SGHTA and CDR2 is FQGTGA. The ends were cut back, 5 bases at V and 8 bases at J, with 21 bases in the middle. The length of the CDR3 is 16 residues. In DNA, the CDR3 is TGTGCCAGCAGCCCCCAGGGTGGGGGGCTTCTGGGGGAGCTGTTTTTT. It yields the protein CASSPQGGGLLGELFF.

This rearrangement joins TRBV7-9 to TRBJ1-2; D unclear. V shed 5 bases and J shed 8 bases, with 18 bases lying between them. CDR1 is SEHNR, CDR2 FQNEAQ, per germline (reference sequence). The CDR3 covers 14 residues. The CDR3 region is CASSVPVMSGGYTF. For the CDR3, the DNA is TGTGCCAGCAGCGTACCGGTTATGTCCGGCGGCTACACCTTC.

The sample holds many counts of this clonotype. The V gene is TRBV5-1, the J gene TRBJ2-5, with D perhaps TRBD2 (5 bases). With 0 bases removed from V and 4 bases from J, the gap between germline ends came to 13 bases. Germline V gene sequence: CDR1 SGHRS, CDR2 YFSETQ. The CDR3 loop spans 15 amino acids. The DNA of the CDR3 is TGCGCCAGCAGCTTGGCCGGAGGAAGACGAGAGACCCAGTACTTC. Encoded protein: CASSLAGGRRETQYF.

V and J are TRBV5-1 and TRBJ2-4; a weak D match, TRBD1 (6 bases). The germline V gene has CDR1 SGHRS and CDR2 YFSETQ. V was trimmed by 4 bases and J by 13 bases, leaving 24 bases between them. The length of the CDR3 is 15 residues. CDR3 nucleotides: TGCGCCAGCAGCCTGGGGGACACGGGAACAAGAGAGCAGTACTTC. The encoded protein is CASSLGDTGTREQYF.

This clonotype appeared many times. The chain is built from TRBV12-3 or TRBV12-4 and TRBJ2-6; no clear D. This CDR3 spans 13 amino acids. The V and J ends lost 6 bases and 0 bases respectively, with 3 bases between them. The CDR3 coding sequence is TGTGCCAGCAGACCCTCTGGGGCCAACGTCCTGACTTTC. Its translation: CASRPSGANVLTF.

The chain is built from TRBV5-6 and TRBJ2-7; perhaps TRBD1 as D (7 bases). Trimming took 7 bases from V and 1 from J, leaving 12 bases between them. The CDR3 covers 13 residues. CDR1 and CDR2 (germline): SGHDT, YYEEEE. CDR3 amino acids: CASGRGRSYEQYF. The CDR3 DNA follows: TGTGCCAGCGGCAGGGGGAGGTCCTACGAGCAGTACTTC.

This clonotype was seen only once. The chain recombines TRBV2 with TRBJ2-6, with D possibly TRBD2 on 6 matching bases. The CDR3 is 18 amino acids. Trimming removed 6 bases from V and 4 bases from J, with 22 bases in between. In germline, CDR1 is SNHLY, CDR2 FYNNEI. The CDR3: CASRPYAGGVEGANVLTF. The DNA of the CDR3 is TGTGCCAGCAGACCCTACGCTGGCGGGGTGGAGGGGGCCAACGTCCTGACTTTC.

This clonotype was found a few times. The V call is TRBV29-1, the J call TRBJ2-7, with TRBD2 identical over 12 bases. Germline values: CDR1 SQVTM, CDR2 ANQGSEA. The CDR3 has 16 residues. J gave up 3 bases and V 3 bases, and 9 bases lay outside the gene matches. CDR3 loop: CSVEETTSGRNYEQYF. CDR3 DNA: TGCAGCGTTGAGGAGACAACTAGCGGGAGGAACTACGAGCAGTACTTC.